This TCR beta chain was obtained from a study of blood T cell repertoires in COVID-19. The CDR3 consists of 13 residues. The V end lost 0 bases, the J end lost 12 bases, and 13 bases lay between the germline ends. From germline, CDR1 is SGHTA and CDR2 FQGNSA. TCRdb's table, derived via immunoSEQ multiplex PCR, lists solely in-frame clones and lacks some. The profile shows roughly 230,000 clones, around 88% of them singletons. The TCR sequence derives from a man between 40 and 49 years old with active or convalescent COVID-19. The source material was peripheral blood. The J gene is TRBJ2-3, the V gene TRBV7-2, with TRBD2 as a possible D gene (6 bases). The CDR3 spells CASSLAGGRGQYF. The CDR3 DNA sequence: TGTGCCAGCAGCTTAGCGGGCGGGCGGGGACAGTATTTT.